One sample yielded the 31 T cell receptor beta chains listed below, sequenced in a study of cytotoxic CD8 clonotypes in ibrutinib-treated CLL. Some clones are missing from TCRdb's copy, which holds only in-frame ones; the method was immunoSEQ multiplex PCR. The sample contains about 300,000 clones, 76% of which appear only once. This specimen was PBMCs, taken at disease progression, from a patient treated with ibrutinib. These receptor sequences come from a human donor with chronic lymphocytic leukemia.

This clone has only one observation. Other DNA sequences from this sample encode an identical CDR3 as well. The J gene is TRBJ2-7, the V gene TRBV11-3; D is perhaps TRBD2 (6 bases). This CDR3 region has 13 residues. V dropped 3 bases and J dropped 4 bases, with 10 bases sitting between them. The germline gives CDR1 SGHNT, CDR2 YENEEA. The CDR3 sequence: CASSFGGSYEQYF. In DNA form, the CDR3 reads TGTGCCAGCAGCTTTGGAGGGAGTTACGAGCAGTACTTC.

This chain joins TRBV5-1 and TRBJ2-2; weak D call: TRBD2 (5 bases). Between the trimmed V and J ends, which lost 5 bases and 1 base, there was a span of 9 bases. CDR1 SGHRS and CDR2 YFSETQ come from the germline V gene. The CDR3 spans 14 residues. The DNA for the CDR3 is TGCGCCAGCAGTGGACGGGAGAACACCGGGGAGCTGTTTTTT. Its protein is CASSGRENTGELFF. Supplemented by reference TRBV5-1 and TRBJ2-2, the full variable domain reads KAGVTQTPRYLIKTRGQQVTLSCSPISGHRSVSWYQQTPGQGLQFLFEYFSETQRNKGNFPGRFSGRQFSNSRSEMNVSTLELGDSALYLCASSGRENTGELFFGEGSRLTVL.

V is TRBV2 and J is TRBJ2-7; no clear D gene. The CDR3 sequence is 14 residues long. CDR1 and CDR2 (germline): SNHLY, FYNNEI. V dropped 1 base and J dropped 5 bases, with 12 bases sitting between them. In DNA form, the CDR3 reads TGTGCCAGCAGTGAAGATCTGGCCCCCGACGAGCAGTACTTC. As protein: CASSEDLAPDEQYF.

The V call is TRBV4-1, the J call TRBJ1-2; D gene unclear. The V end lost 0 bases, the J end lost 1 base, and 9 bases lay between the germline ends. The CDR3 consists of 15 residues. CDR1 is MGHRA, CDR2 YSYEKL, per germline. Here the CDR3 DNA reads TGCGCCAGCAGCCAAGAAGGCAGAATTAACTATGGCTACACCTTC. Protein: CASSQEGRINYGYTF.

The genes are TRBV11-2 and TRBJ1-2; tentatively, D is TRBD1 (5 bases). Germline V gene data show CDR1 as SGHAT and CDR2 as FQNNGV. CDR3 length equals 14 residues. The V gene lost 6 bases and the J gene lost 2 bases, with 13 bases spanning the gap. The chain's CDR3 is CASSALRVNYGYTF. CDR3 nucleotide sequence: TGTGCCAGCAGTGCCCTCAGGGTAAACTATGGCTACACCTTC.

V gene TRBV28 combines with J gene TRBJ2-7, with 7 bases identical to TRBD1. Unmatched junction bases numbered 7, after V lost 8 bases and J lost 3 bases. The germline V gene has CDR1 MDHEN and CDR2 SYDVKM. This CDR3 is built from 13 residues. The CDR3 region has the DNA TGTGCCAGCCGACAGGGCTGGGGCTACGAGCAGTACTTC. This codes for CASRQGWGYEQYF.

The chain has TRBV18 and TRBJ1-5; D uncertain. Germline-derived CDR1 and CDR2 are KGHSH and LQKENI. V gave up 3 bases and J gave up 4 bases, with 7 bases separating them. The CDR3 totals 13 residues. CDR3 nucleotides: TGTGCCAGCTCACCGGATCCTAATCAGCCCCAGCATTTT. It is translated as CASSPDPNQPQHF.

The chain recombines TRBV19 with TRBJ2-1; the match to TRBD1 covers 8 bases. This CDR3 comprises 16 residues. With 1 base clipped from V and 3 bases from J, the junction kept 5 bases outside the gene matches. From germline, CDR1 is LNHDA and CDR2 SQIVND (reference sequence). CDR3: CASSIARDRSYNEQFF. As DNA, the CDR3 is TGTGCCAGTAGTATAGCCCGGGACAGGAGCTACAATGAGCAGTTCTTC. The full variable domain, its missing parts supplied by reference TRBV19 and TRBJ2-1, is DGGITQSPKYLFRKEGQNVTLSCEQNLNHDAMYWYRQDPGQGLRLIYYSQIVNDFQKGDIAEGYSVSREKKESFPLTVTSAQKNPTAFYLCASSIARDRSYNEQFFGPGTRLTVL.

This rearrangement joins TRBV5-1 to TRBJ2-7; 8 nucleotides line up with TRBD1. V was pared by 5 bases and J by 3 bases, with 7 bases of the junction left unmatched. Looked up from germline, CDR1 is SGHRS and CDR2 is YFSETQ. There are 14 residues in the CDR3. The CDR3 coding sequence is TGCGCCAGCAGTTTCAGACAGGGGCACTACGAGCAGTACTTC. Its translation: CASSFRQGHYEQYF.

The gene calls are TRBV7-3 and TRBJ1-1, with no clear D. This CDR3 is 14 amino acids long. Germline values: CDR1 SGHTA, CDR2 FQGTGA. V lost 4 bases and J lost 5, with 14 bases in between. The CDR3 spells CASSSSGPGTEAFF. CDR3 nucleotides: TGTGCCAGCAGCTCTTCCGGACCGGGGACTGAAGCTTTCTTT.

The chain employs TRBV2 and TRBJ1-1; 9 bases agree with TRBD1. CDR3 length equals 15 residues. Germline CDR1 is SNHLY and CDR2 is FYNNEI. Trimming cost V 0 bases and J 11 bases; bases outside gene matches: 10. This CDR3 reads CASSEAYMTGGVAFF. In DNA form, the CDR3 reads TGTGCCAGCAGTGAAGCATACATGACAGGGGGTGTTGCTTTCTTT.

The chain couples TRBV27 to TRBJ2-2; TRBD2 aligns across 7 bases. Looked up from germline, CDR1 is MNHEY and CDR2 is SMNVEV (reference sequence). Unmatched junction bases numbered 4, after V lost 7 bases and J lost 5 bases. This CDR3 is 13 amino acids long. The CDR3 coding sequence is TGTGCCAGCATGGCGGGGGTGACCGGGGAGCTGTTTTTT. Translating it yields CASMAGVTGELFF.

This clone was recorded a few times. The chain employs TRBV6-4 and TRBJ2-3; tentatively, D is TRBD1 or TRBD2 (5 bases each). V dropped 7 bases and J dropped 4 bases, with 15 bases sitting between them. This CDR3 has 14 amino acids. CDR1 is MRHNA, CDR2 SNTAGT, per germline. CDR3 in amino acids: CASKPEGLSDTQYF. For the CDR3, the DNA is TGTGCCAGCAAGCCTGAGGGGCTCTCAGATACGCAGTATTTT.

CDR3 nucleotide sequence: TGTGCCAGCAGTTTCCAGACTAGCGGGAGGGCCGCAGATACGCAGTATTTT. The encoded protein is CASSFQTSGRAADTQYF. The chain is built from TRBV28 and TRBJ2-3, with TRBD2 matching 14 bases. This CDR3 is built from 17 residues. J gave up 4 bases and V 3 bases, and 6 bases lay outside the gene matches. CDR1 MDHEN and CDR2 SYDVKM come from the germline V gene.

This clone has only a few counts. At the DNA level, this CDR3 is encoded by other sequences in the same sample as well. The chain combines TRBV5-1 with TRBJ1-2, with a possible D match to TRBD1 (6 bases). Trimming removed 2 bases from V and 8 bases from J, with 10 bases in between. Germline lookup yields CDR1 SGHRS and CDR2 YFSETQ. The CDR3 is made up of 12 amino acids. The CDR3 here is CASSLTGRGYTF. CDR3 DNA sequence: TGCGCCAGCAGCTTAACAGGGAGAGGCTACACCTTC. The entire variable domain, with the rest obtained from reference TRBV5-1 and TRBJ1-2, is as follows: KAGVTQTPRYLIKTRGQQVTLSCSPISGHRSVSWYQQTPGQGLQFLFEYFSETQRNKGNFPGRFSGRQFSNSRSEMNVSTLELGDSALYLCASSLTGRGYTFGSGTRLTVV.

The rearrangement joins TRBV18 to TRBJ1-1, with D perhaps matching TRBD1 (6 bases). This CDR3 comprises 15 residues. The germline gives CDR1 KGHSH, CDR2 LQKENI. V dropped 0 bases and J dropped 0 bases, with 8 bases sitting between them. The CDR3, as DNA: TGTGCCAGCTCACCACCCCGGGGGCTGAACACTGAAGCTTTCTTT. Its protein product is CASSPPRGLNTEAFF.

This clone has only a few counts. V gene TRBV6-5 combines with J gene TRBJ1-2; D ambiguous. Germline values: CDR1 MNHEY, CDR2 SVGAGI. The CDR3 contains 14 residues. The V end was cut by 6 bases, the J end by 4 bases, with 15 bases between. The CDR3 bases are TGTGCCAGCAGCCGAGGGTACGGTGGCTATGGCTACACCTTC. This sequence encodes CASSRGYGGYGYTF.

The J gene is TRBJ2-1, the V gene TRBV7-8, with unresolved D. This CDR3 comprises 11 residues. V was clipped by 4 bases and J by 14 bases, with 12 bases between them. Germline CDR1 reads SGHVS; CDR2 reads FQNEAQ. The CDR3 here is CASSSQTREFF. CDR3 nucleotide sequence: TGTGCCAGCAGCTCACAGACTCGGGAGTTCTTC.

CDR3 loop: CASSYLRGHSYEQYF. The DNA of the CDR3 is TGTGCCAGCAGTTACCTCAGGGGGCACTCCTACGAGCAGTACTTC. The genes are TRBV28 and TRBJ2-7; 8 bases line up with TRBD1. In germline, CDR1 is MDHEN, CDR2 SYDVKM. This CDR3 is built from 15 residues. The V and J ends lost 4 bases and 0 bases, in that order; junction bases with no gene match: 5.

This chain connects TRBV5-5 to TRBJ1-2; the D gene is possibly TRBD1 (6 bases). The ends were cut back, 1 base at V and 4 bases at J, with 11 bases in the middle. The germline gives CDR1 SGHKS, CDR2 YYEKEE (reference sequence). The CDR3 totals 14 residues. The CDR3 nucleotides are TGTGCCAGCAGCTTGCGGACAGCATCCTATGGCTACACCTTC. Protein sequence: CASSLRTASYGYTF. The whole variable domain, filled in from reference TRBV5-5 and TRBJ1-2, reads DAGVTQSPTHLIKTRGQQVTLRCSPISGHKSVSWYQQVLGQGPQFIFQYYEKEERGRGNFPDRFSARQFPNYSSELNVNALLLGDSALYLCASSLRTASYGYTFGSGTRLTVV.

The chain joins TRBV4-1 to TRBJ1-6, with D uncertain. Germline CDR1 and CDR2: MGHRA and YSYEKL. The CDR3 is 12 residues long. V gave up 1 base and J gave up 12 bases, with 7 bases separating them. CDR3 DNA sequence: TGCGCCAGCAGCCAAGTCCTAGGACCCCTCCACTTT. It encodes CASSQVLGPLHF.

The chain employs TRBV29-1 and TRBJ2-5; D may correspond to TRBD1 or TRBD2 (5 bases each). Between the trimmed V and J ends, which lost 6 bases and 5 bases, there was a span of 13 bases. This CDR3 comprises 12 residues. Germline CDR1 and CDR2: SQVTM and ANQGSEA. DNA for the CDR3: TGCAGCGTGGCCCGGGACGGGGAGACCCAGTACTTC. Amino acid sequence: CSVARDGETQYF. The variable domain in full, completed from reference TRBV29-1 and TRBJ2-5, reads SAVISQKPSRDICQRGTSLTIQCQVDSQVTMMFWYRQQPGQSLTLIATANQGSEATYESGFVIDKFPISRPNLTFSTLTVSNMSPEDSSIYLCSVARDGETQYFGPGTRLLVL.

V is TRBV5-1 and J is TRBJ2-2; D is uncertain. The length of the CDR3 is 14 residues. V was shortened by 3 bases and J by 11 bases, with 17 bases between the two germline ends. Germline CDR1 is SGHRS and CDR2 is YFSETQ. CDR3 region: CASSSGEVYLELFF. The DNA for the CDR3 is TGCGCCAGCAGCTCAGGCGAGGTGTATCTCGAGCTGTTTTTT.

This clone was detected a few times. The V and J genes are TRBV6-1 and TRBJ2-7; D assignment may be TRBD1 or TRBD2 (5 bases each). Trimming took 5 bases from V and 0 from J, leaving 11 bases between them. This CDR3 has 14 amino acids. The germline gives CDR1 MNHNS, CDR2 SASEGT. In DNA, the CDR3 is TGTGCCAGCAGTATCCAGGGAGACTCCTACGAGCAGTACTTC. This translates into CASSIQGDSYEQYF.

The rearrangement joins TRBV29-1 to TRBJ2-7; TRBD2 matches 7 bases. Germline CDR1 is SQVTM and CDR2 is ANQGSEA. The V and J ends lost 6 bases and 4 bases, in that order; junction bases with no gene match: 15. This CDR3 region has 15 residues. The CDR3 is CSVWEGSTWRYEQYF. CDR3 nucleotide sequence: TGCAGCGTATGGGAGGGGTCGACTTGGCGGTACGAGCAGTACTTC.

The DNA for the CDR3 is TGTGCCAGCACCACTGCCCTAGGGGACAGGGAGCAGTACTTC. Translation gives CASTTALGDREQYF. The J gene is TRBJ2-7, the V gene TRBV6-1; 8 positions match TRBD1. The junction had 12 bases not matched to a gene; V was cut back by 7 bases and J by 7 bases. Germline CDR1 is MNHNS and CDR2 is SASEGT. The CDR3 totals 14 residues.

The chain uses TRBV15 and TRBJ1-5; possible D gene TRBD1, 5 bases. Germline V gene lookup returns CDR1 LNHNV and CDR2 YYDKDF (reference sequence). V lost 4 bases to trimming and J lost 7 bases, with 17 bases between them. This CDR3 has 15 amino acids. The CDR3 coding sequence is TGTGCCACCAGCATAGGTCAGGGCCCCAGGCAGCCCCAGCATTTT. Its protein product is CATSIGQGPRQPQHF. The variable domain in full, with the rest retrieved from reference TRBV15 and TRBJ1-5, is DAMVIQNPRYQVTQFGKPVTLSCSQTLNHNVMYWYQQKSSQAPKLLFHYYDKDFNNEADTPDNFQSRRPNTSFCFLDIRSPGLGDTAMYLCATSIGQGPRQPQHFGDGTRLSIL.

V is TRBV5-4 and J is TRBJ2-7; tentative D call: TRBD1 (6 bases). This CDR3 comprises 14 residues. Trimming shortened V by 4 bases and J by 4 bases, and 15 bases separated the two germline ends. Germline-derived CDR1 and CDR2 are SGHNT and YYREEE (reference sequence). The CDR3 nucleotides are TGTGCCAGCAGCAGAACAGGGATTTGGTACGAGCAGTACTTC. Translating gives CASSRTGIWYEQYF.

The gene calls are TRBV19 and TRBJ2-3; D gene ambiguous. There are 14 residues in the CDR3. CDR1 is LNHDA, CDR2 SQIVND, per germline (reference sequence). Trimming removed 3 bases at V and 3 bases at J, with 10 bases between. CDR3 protein: CASSIIGPTDTQYF. The DNA of the CDR3 is TGTGCCAGTAGTATTATTGGACCTACAGATACGCAGTATTTT.

The chain combines TRBV28 with TRBJ2-7; 7 bases match TRBD1. Germline CDR1 and CDR2: MDHEN and SYDVKM. This CDR3 spans 14 amino acids. V lost 6 bases to trimming and J lost 0 bases; unmatched junction nucleotides: 5. CDR3 in amino acids: CASRSQGHSYEQYF. CDR3 DNA sequence: TGTGCCAGCAGATCACAGGGGCACTCCTACGAGCAGTACTTC.

The rearrangement joins TRBV19 to TRBJ2-5; no definite D call. The V end was cut by 2 bases, the J end by 3 bases, with 10 bases between. This CDR3 spans 14 amino acids. The V gene's germline CDR1 is LNHDA and CDR2 SQIVND (reference sequence). Written as DNA, the CDR3 is TGTGCCAGTAGTATAAGGGTCCGGGAAGAGACCCAGTACTTC. Amino acids: CASSIRVREETQYF.